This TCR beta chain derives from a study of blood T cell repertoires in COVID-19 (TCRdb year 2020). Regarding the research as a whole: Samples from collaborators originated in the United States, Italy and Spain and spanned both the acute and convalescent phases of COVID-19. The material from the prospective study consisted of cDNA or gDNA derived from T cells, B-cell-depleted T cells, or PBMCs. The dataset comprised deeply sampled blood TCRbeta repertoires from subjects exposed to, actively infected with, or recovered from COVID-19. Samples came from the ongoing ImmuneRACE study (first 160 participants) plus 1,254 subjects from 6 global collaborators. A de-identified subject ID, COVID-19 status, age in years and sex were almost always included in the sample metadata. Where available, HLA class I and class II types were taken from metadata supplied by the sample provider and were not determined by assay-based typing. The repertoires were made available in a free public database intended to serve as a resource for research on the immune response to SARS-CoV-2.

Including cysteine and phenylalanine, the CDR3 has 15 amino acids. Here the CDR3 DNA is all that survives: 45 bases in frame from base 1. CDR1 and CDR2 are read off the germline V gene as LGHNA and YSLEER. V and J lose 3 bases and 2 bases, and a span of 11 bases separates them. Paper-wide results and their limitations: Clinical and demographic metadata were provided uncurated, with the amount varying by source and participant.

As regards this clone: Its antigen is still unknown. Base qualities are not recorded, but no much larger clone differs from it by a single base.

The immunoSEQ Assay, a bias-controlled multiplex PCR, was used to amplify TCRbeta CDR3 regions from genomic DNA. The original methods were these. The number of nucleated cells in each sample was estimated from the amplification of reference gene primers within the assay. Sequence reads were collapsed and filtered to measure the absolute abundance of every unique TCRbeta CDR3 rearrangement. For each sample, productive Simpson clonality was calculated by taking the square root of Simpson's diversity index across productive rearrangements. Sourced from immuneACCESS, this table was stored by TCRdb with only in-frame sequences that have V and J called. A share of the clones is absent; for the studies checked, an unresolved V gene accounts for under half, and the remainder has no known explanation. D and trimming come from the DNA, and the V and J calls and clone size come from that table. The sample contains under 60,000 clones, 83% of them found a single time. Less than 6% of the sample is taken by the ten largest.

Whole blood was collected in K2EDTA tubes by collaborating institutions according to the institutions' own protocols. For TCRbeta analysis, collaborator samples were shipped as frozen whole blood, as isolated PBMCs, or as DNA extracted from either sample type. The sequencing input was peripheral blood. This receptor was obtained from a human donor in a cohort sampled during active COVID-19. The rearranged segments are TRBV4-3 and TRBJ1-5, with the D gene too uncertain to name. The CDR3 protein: CASSQQEAGNQPQHF. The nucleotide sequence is TGCGCCAGCAGCCAGCAAGAGGCGGGCAATCAGCCCCAGCATTTT.